This TCR beta chain stems from a study of blood T cell repertoires in COVID-19. Sequenced by immunoSEQ multiplex PCR; TCRdb stores in-frame clones only, minus some. Here the sample spans about 2,000 clones, about three quarters being singletons. Trimming cost V 5 bases and J 5 bases, with 15 bases left between them. This CDR3 has 15 residues. Germline lookup yields CDR1 MNHNS and CDR2 SASEGT. This clone showed up just once. The V call is TRBV6-1, the J call TRBJ1-4; perhaps TRBD1 as D (5 bases). The clonotype originates from a man in his 70s with active COVID-19. The source material was peripheral blood. The DNA for the CDR3 is TGTGCCAGCAGTACAACCGGGACTATGAATGAAAAACTGTTTTTT. Amino acid sequence: CASSTTGTMNEKLFF.